A single sample gave rise to the 22 T cell receptor beta chains below, sequenced in a study of T cell repertoires in cytomegalovirus infection. One entry per CDR3 protein results from TCRdb running MiXCR on the reads. The sample contains 490,000 or so distinct CDR3 sequences, about 11% of which appear only once. Sequencing was carried out using PBMCs. The receptor source for this set is a human donor in good health (CMV status not recorded). Some clones in this sample may be carry-over from other donors' samples.

In this sample, this clonotype turned up many times. The CDR3 reads CASSVGGGLNTEAFF. Written as DNA, the CDR3 is TGTGCCAGCAGCGTAGGCGGGGGTTTGAACACTGAAGCTTTCTTT. This chain links TRBV9 with TRBJ1-1; a possible D gene is TRBD1 (5 bases). From germline, CDR1 is SGDLS and CDR2 YYNGEE. Between the trimmed V and J ends, which lost 0 bases and 0 bases, there was a span of 9 bases. The CDR3 runs 15 residues.

This clonotype was detected a few times. This chain uses TRBV7-9 with TRBJ2-1; 7 bases are a match to TRBD1. From germline, CDR1 is SEHNR and CDR2 FQNEAQ (reference sequence). The length of the CDR3 is 16 residues. The J segment lost 4 bases and the V segment lost 4 bases, leaving 10 bases of the junction unmatched. The CDR3 here is CASSSPPGQRYNEQFF. The CDR3 nucleotides read TGTGCCAGCAGCTCTCCCCCGGGACAGAGATACAATGAGCAGTTCTTC.

There are many counts of this clonotype. In DNA, the CDR3 is TGTGCCAGCACTATTTCACTAGCGGGATACAATGAGCAGTTCTTC. Its protein is CASTISLAGYNEQFF. The V gene is TRBV7-2, the J gene TRBJ2-1; 10 bases align to TRBD2. The CDR3 totals 15 residues. CDR1 is SGHTA and CDR2 is FQGNSA in the germline V gene. Trimming cost V 7 bases and J 4 bases; bases outside gene matches: 7.

This clonotype was observed many times. The chain's CDR3 is CSATVGGGGPQETQYF. CDR3 nucleotides: TGCAGTGCCACCGTGGGGGGAGGGGGACCCCAAGAGACCCAGTACTTC. The chain couples TRBV20-1 to TRBJ2-5; possible D gene TRBD2, 7 bases. The V end lost 6 bases, the J end lost 1 base, and 21 bases lay between the germline ends. Germline V gives CDR1 DFQATT, CDR2 SNEGSKA (reference sequence). CDR3 size: 16 residues.

The sample holds many counts of this clonotype. The genes are TRBV3-1 and TRBJ1-2; D unresolved. Trimming shortened V by 6 bases and J by 3 bases, and 14 bases separated the two germline ends. Germline V gene data show CDR1 as LGHDT and CDR2 as YNNKEL (reference sequence). There are 14 residues in the CDR3. CDR3 DNA: TGTGCCAGCAGTCCCGTCGGGGAGTACTATGGCTACACCTTC. Residues: CASSPVGEYYGYTF.

In its sample, this clonotype was seen many times. The chain couples TRBV18 to TRBJ1-1, with 7 bases fitting TRBD1. The CDR3 consists of 16 residues. Germline CDR1 and CDR2: KGHSH and LQKENI. Trimming removed 4 bases from V and 0 bases from J; junction bases left unmatched: 8. In DNA form, the CDR3 reads TGTGCCAGCTCACGTGAGAAGGGGGCCATGAACACTGAAGCTTTCTTT. Amino acids: CASSREKGAMNTEAFF. The full variable domain, with the rest looked up from reference TRBV18 and TRBJ1-1, is NAGVMQNPRHLVRRRGQEARLRCSPMKGHSHVYWYRQLPEEGLKFMVYLQKENIIDESGMPKERFSAEFPKEGPSILRIQQVVRGDSAAYFCASSREKGAMNTEAFFGQGTRLTVV.

This clonotype was recorded many times. The CDR3 sequence: CASSERVTGELFF. As DNA, the CDR3 is TGTGCCAGCAGTGAAAGGGTGACCGGGGAGCTGTTTTTT. The genes are TRBV6-1 and TRBJ2-2, with D hard to call. This CDR3 spans 13 amino acids. Trimming removed 2 bases at V and 5 bases at J, with 6 bases between. In germline, CDR1 is MNHNS, CDR2 SASEGT.

A remark on this clonotype: Given a much more abundant clone one base away, this may be a read error. This chain links TRBV28 with TRBJ2-1; 8 bases match TRBD1. Germline assignment: CDR1 MDHEN and CDR2 SYDVKM. Losses at the gene ends were 6 bases for V and 10 bases for J; bases not matched to a gene: 14. The CDR3 has 15 amino acids. In DNA, the CDR3 is TGTGCCAGCAGCTTCCGGGGCAGGGGGCGAAGGGAGCAGTTCTTC. Translation: CASSFRGRGRREQFF.

The chain uses TRBV7-8 and TRBJ2-5; TRBD2 is a possible D gene (5 bases). Germline assignment: CDR1 SGHVS and CDR2 FQNEAQ. Trimming stripped 5 bases from V and 5 bases from J, with 15 bases between. This CDR3 is built from 14 residues. CDR3: CASSPIKRAETQYF. The CDR3 bases are TGTGCCAGCAGCCCAATAAAGAGGGCGGAGACCCAGTACTTC.

This clonotype came up many times. The V and J genes are TRBV7-8 and TRBJ2-6, with D unresolved. Germline loops: CDR1 SGHVS, CDR2 FQNEAQ. The CDR3 runs 15 residues. V dropped 4 bases and J dropped 0 bases, with 7 bases sitting between them. CDR3 region: CASSSSSSGANVLTF. The CDR3 coding sequence is TGTGCCAGCAGCTCCAGTAGCTCTGGGGCCAACGTCCTGACTTTC.

For the CDR3, the DNA is TGTGCCAGCAGCGTAGAGGGTTGGGCGGAGACCCAGTACTTC. The encoded protein is CASSVEGWAETQYF. The chain employs TRBV9 and TRBJ2-5, with no clear D. This CDR3 is built from 14 residues. The ends were cut back, 0 bases at V and 5 bases at J, with 11 bases in the middle. In germline, CDR1 is SGDLS, CDR2 YYNGEE. Full variable domain (remainder filled in from reference TRBV9 and TRBJ2-5): DSGVTQTPKHLITATGQRVTLRCSPRSGDLSVYWYQQSLDQGLQFLIQYYNGEERAKGNILERFSAQQFPDLHSELNLSSLELGDSALYFCASSVEGWAETQYFGPGTRLLVL.

This clonotype was found many times. The rearrangement joins TRBV11-2 to TRBJ2-7; 8 nucleotides line up with TRBD1. The length of the CDR3 is 15 residues. CDR1 and CDR2 (germline): SGHAT, FQNNGV. Trimming took 5 bases from V and 0 from J; bases not matched to a gene: 6. CDR3 sequence (DNA): TGTGCCAGCAGCCGTACCGGGACAGGCTCCTACGAGCAGTACTTC. This codes for CASSRTGTGSYEQYF.

Many counts were recorded for this clonotype. The rearrangement joins TRBV5-4 to TRBJ2-7; a weak D match, TRBD2 (6 bases). CDR1 is SGHNT, CDR2 YYREEE, per germline (reference sequence). The CDR3 is 13 amino acids. Trimming removed 4 bases at V and 7 bases at J, with 15 bases between. CDR3 bases: TGTGCCAGCAGCCCCCGCGCGGGGACGGAGCAGTACTTC. It translates to CASSPRAGTEQYF. The full variable domain, in which reference TRBV5-4 and TRBJ2-7 provide the parts outside the CDR3, is ETGVTQSPTHLIKTRGQQVTLRCSSQSGHNTVSWYQQALGQGPQFIFQYYREEENGRGNFPPRFSGLQFPNYSSELNVNALELDDSALYLCASSPRAGTEQYFGPGTRLTVT.

This clonotype turned up a few times. V and J are TRBV20-1 and TRBJ1-1; D gene uncertain. V lost 4 bases and J lost 4, with 10 bases in between. This CDR3 is built from 12 residues. Germline V gives CDR1 DFQATT, CDR2 SNEGSKA (reference sequence). The CDR3 DNA sequence: TGCAGTGCTACAGGAACGGGCACTGAAGCTTTCTTT. Translating gives CSATGTGTEAFF.

This clonotype was seen many times. The gene calls are TRBV7-8 and TRBJ1-2; D not resolved. The CDR3 covers 14 residues. V lost 2 bases, J lost 4 bases, and 11 bases lay in between. The germline V gene has CDR1 SGHVS and CDR2 FQNEAQ. The CDR3 bases are TGTGCCAGCAGCTTAAAGGGAGGGTCCTATGGCTACACCTTC. Its translation: CASSLKGGSYGYTF.

The sample holds many counts of this clonotype. The rearrangement links TRBV5-1 to TRBJ2-5, with 15 bases identical to TRBD2. Trimming took 4 bases from V and 5 from J; bases not matched to a gene: 3. CDR1 and CDR2 from the germline V gene are SGHRS and YFSETQ. The CDR3 has 15 amino acids. The CDR3, as DNA: TGCGCCAGCAGCCCAGGGACTAGCGGGAGGGAGACCCAGTACTTC. Its translation: CASSPGTSGRETQYF.

In this sample, this clonotype turned up many times. The chain joins TRBV11-2 to TRBJ1-3; D uncertain. Germline CDR1 reads SGHAT; CDR2 reads FQNNGV. The CDR3 sequence is 15 residues long. The V end lost 2 bases, the J end lost 0 bases, and 8 bases lay between the germline ends. The CDR3 region is CASSLTSGSGNTIYF. DNA of the CDR3: TGTGCCAGCAGCTTAACGTCAGGCTCTGGAAACACCATATATTTT.

In its sample, this clonotype was seen a few times. The chain combines TRBV12-3 or TRBV12-4 with TRBJ1-5; possibly TRBD1 for D (5 bases). V lost 2 bases to trimming and J lost 9 bases, with 11 bases between them. The CDR3 loop spans 13 amino acids. CDR3 sequence: CASSLRGPGPQHF. The CDR3 DNA reads as TGTGCCAGCAGTTTACGGGGACCTGGGCCCCAGCATTTT.

A few counts support this clonotype. This chain uses TRBV20-1 with TRBJ2-7, with 9 bases that match TRBD2. V lost 3 bases and J lost 3; bases outside the gene matches: 18. The germline gives CDR1 DFQATT, CDR2 SNEGSKA (reference sequence). The length of the CDR3 is 18 residues. CDR3 loop: CSASPGALAGRTGYEQYF. The DNA of the CDR3 is TGCAGTGCTAGTCCTGGGGCACTAGCGGGCCGTACGGGCTACGAGCAGTACTTC.

In this sample, this clonotype turned up many times. This chain connects TRBV6-1 to TRBJ2-1; 8 bases align to TRBD1. Germline V gene sequence: CDR1 MNHNS, CDR2 SASEGT. The CDR3 is made up of 16 amino acids. Unmatched junction bases numbered 10, after V lost 4 bases and J lost 5 bases. CDR3 sequence: CASSGQGPIRNNEQFF. For the CDR3, the DNA is TGTGCCAGCAGTGGACAGGGGCCCATTAGAAACAATGAGCAGTTCTTC.

With respect to this clonotype: This clone may be a read error of a much larger clone one base away. The V gene is TRBV10-3, the J gene TRBJ2-7, with D perhaps TRBD1 or TRBD2 (6 bases each). The V end was cut by 7 bases, the J end by 7 bases, with 17 bases between. CDR3 size: 13 residues. Germline CDR1 is ENHRY and CDR2 is SYGVKD. This CDR3 is CAITVGASEEQYF. Written as DNA, the CDR3 is TGTGCCATCACGGTGGGGGCTAGCGAAGAGCAGTACTTC.

This clonotype was observed many times. This chain links TRBV7-2 with TRBJ2-1; 11 bases align to TRBD2. Looked up from germline, CDR1 is SGHTA and CDR2 is FQGNSA. The CDR3 length is 16 residues. V lost 5 bases, J lost 9 bases, and 12 bases stayed unmatched. The CDR3 reads CASSPRLVAGGSEQFF. The DNA for the CDR3 is TGTGCCAGCAGCCCCCGTCTTGTAGCGGGGGGGTCTGAGCAGTTCTTC.